The TCR beta chain under discussion was sequenced for a study of post-analysis software for immune sequencing data. Note on this clonotype: The antigen remains unidentified.

The CDR3 is 17 residues long. Study-wide points: Relative to controls, patients with multiple sclerosis showed significantly lower normalized Chao1 diversity. Patients showed TRBV5-6, TRBV5-1 and TRBV20-1 among a handful of TRBV segments more frequent than in controls.

Researchers reported that TCR beta cDNA libraries carried unique molecular identifiers. TCRdb re-derived calls from the PCR reads in MiXCR, one entry per CDR3 protein. The sample yields about 820,000 distinct CDR3 sequences, approximately 57% seen once. Sequencing used blood. The rearrangement uses TRBV21-1 and TRBJ2-7; the D call TRBD2 from the table was never checked on the DNA. TRBV21-1 is listed as a pseudogene. This sequence originates from a girl aged 10 to 17 with multiple sclerosis. In nucleotides, the CDR3 is TGTGCCAGCAGCGGAGGAGGGACTAGCGGGAGGTGGAACGAGCAGTACTTC. It yields the protein CASSGGGTSGRWNEQYF.